This is a list of T cell receptor beta chains from one sample in a study of response to subunit inactivated influenza vaccine. One entry per CDR3 protein results from TCRdb running MiXCR on the RT-PCR reads. Of 450,000 to 700,000 distinct CDR3 sequences listed, 12% to 15% are singletons. Here the sequenced sample was PBMCs from blood, taken approximately 13 days after vaccination. These receptors originate from a man in his fifties who received an inactivated influenza vaccine. Both conserved end residues are part of each CDR3. A D gene is named only where the DNA matches it firmly. Only some rows state a clone size, as once, few, many or a class for expanded clones.

j_call v_call d_call clone_size cdr3_aa cdr3_nt
TRBJ2-1 TRBV11-2 - few CASSSLRWPNEQFF TGTGCCAGCAGCTCCCTCAGATGGCCAAATGAGCAGTTCTTC
TRBJ2-7 TRBV7-9 - - CASSSTDTSPLEQYF TGTGCCAGCAGCTCCACGGACACGAGCCCTCTCGAGCAGTACTTC
TRBJ2-6 TRBV28 - few CASSSYTLSGANVLTF TGTGCCAGCAGTTCCTACACCCTCTCTGGGGCCAACGTCCTGACTTTC
TRBJ2-5 TRBV6-2/TRBV6-3 - few CASRAGPRFASVQETQYF TGTGCCAGCAGAGCAGGACCTAGATTCGCTAGCGTCCAAGAGACCCAGTACTTC
TRBJ2-5 TRBV29-1 TRBD1 - CSVEWRTGPRETQYF TGCAGCGTTGAATGGAGGACAGGGCCCCGAGAGACCCAGTACTTC
TRBJ1-2 TRBV11-1 - - CASSFPIIRTASNYGYTF TGTGCCAGCAGCTTCCCCATCATCCGGACAGCTTCTAACTATGGCTACACCTTC
TRBJ1-2 TRBV7-9 - many CASSEGTHGGGYTF TGTGCCAGCAGCGAAGGGACCCATGGAGGAGGCTACACCTTC
TRBJ2-3 TRBV10-2 TRBD2 - CASSESGLAGLWTDTQYF TGCGCCAGCAGTGAGTCTGGGCTAGCGGGACTGTGGACAGATACGCAGTATTTT
TRBJ2-7 TRBV6-5 TRBD2 few CASSYSTSGFVYEQYF TGTGCCAGCAGTTACTCGACTAGCGGGTTTGTATACGAGCAGTACTTC
TRBJ2-1 TRBV6-2/TRBV6-3 TRBD1 few CASSQLRGLNEQFF TGTGCCAGCAGCCAACTCAGGGGGCTCAATGAGCAGTTCTTC
TRBJ2-1 TRBV28 TRBD1 - CASSLLGTAYNEQFF TGTGCCAGCAGTTTATTAGGGACAGCCTACAATGAGCAGTTCTTC
TRBJ1-2 TRBV15 - few CATSREDSSNYGYTF TGTGCCACCAGCAGGGAGGACAGTAGTAACTATGGCTACACCTTC
TRBJ2-2 TRBV7-6 - - CASSLMGSTGELFF TGTGCCAGCAGCTTAATGGGTAGCACCGGGGAGCTGTTTTTT
TRBJ1-4 TRBV11-2 - many CASSLDSLTYEKLFF TGTGCCAGCAGCTTAGACTCCCTTACCTATGAAAAACTGTTTTTT
TRBJ2-5 TRBV6-2/TRBV6-3 TRBD2 - CASIPHGAGVKTQYF TGTGCCAGCATCCCCCATGGAGCGGGGGTAAAGACCCAGTACTTC
TRBJ2-2 TRBV11-2 - - CASRSIRSYHGELFF TGTGCCAGCCGCTCGATTAGGTCATATCACGGGGAGCTGTTTTTT
TRBJ1-2 TRBV7-9 - few CASSLESLAYGYTF TGTGCCAGCAGCTTAGAATCGTTAGCCTATGGCTACACCTTC
TRBJ2-7 TRBV11-2 TRBD2 few CASSSRFSGRAGSYEQYF TGTGCCAGCAGCTCCCGTTTTAGCGGGAGGGCCGGGTCCTACGAGCAGTACTTC
TRBJ1-2 TRBV12-3/TRBV12-4 TRBD1 - CASSLDRGQSYGYTF TGTGCCAGCAGTTTAGACAGGGGGCAAAGCTATGGCTACACCTTC
TRBJ2-3 TRBV20-1 TRBD2 few CSATGLAGVSDTQYF TGCAGTGCTACCGGACTAGCGGGAGTTTCAGATACGCAGTATTTT
TRBJ2-1 TRBV19 - few CASSFPGNEQFF TGTGCCAGTAGCTTCCCCGGGAATGAGCAGTTCTTC
TRBJ2-5 TRBV20-1 TRBD1 - CSVNRGTETQYF TGCAGTGTGAACAGGGGAACGGAGACCCAGTACTTC
TRBJ2-3 TRBV5-1 - - CATCKTRTDTQYF TGCGCCACCTGTAAGACGCGTACAGATACGCAGTATTTT
TRBJ2-7 TRBV27 TRBD2 many CASSLSVSGSYEQYF TGTGCCAGCAGTTTATCGGTCAGCGGGAGCTACGAGCAGTACTTC
TRBJ2-3 TRBV5-1 TRBD2 - CASSWGLAGDTQYF TGCGCCAGCAGCTGGGGACTAGCTGGGGACACGCAGTATTTT
TRBJ2-1 TRBV3-1 TRBD2 - CASNGIGTSGKQFF TGTGCCAGCAACGGAATTGGGACTAGCGGGAAGCAGTTCTTC
TRBJ2-7 TRBV16 - few CASSQSIGQNYEQYF TGTGCCAGCAGCCAATCTATAGGACAGAACTACGAGCAGTACTTC
TRBJ2-1 TRBV3-1 - - CASSQDRCNEQFF TGTGCCAGCAGCCAAGATCGCTGCAATGAGCAGTTCTTC
TRBJ1-1 TRBV6-2/TRBV6-3 - few CASTPPGPKNTEAFF TGTGCCAGCACCCCGCCGGGACCCAAGAACACTGAAGCTTTCTTT
TRBJ2-7 TRBV20-1 TRBD1 - CSAIRDRGSEQYF TGCAGTGCTATCCGGGACAGGGGGTCCGAGCAGTACTTC
TRBJ1-2 TRBV12-3/TRBV12-4 TRBD1 few CASSTTGGYGYTF TGTGCCAGCAGTACGACAGGGGGCTATGGCTACACCTTC
TRBJ2-5 TRBV7-2 - few CASTLGGPVGETQYF TGTGCCAGCACTCTGGGGGGACCAGTGGGGGAGACCCAGTACTTC
TRBJ2-7 TRBV23-1 - - CASSPTTIFYEQYF TGCGCCAGCAGTCCAACTACAATTTTCTACGAGCAGTACTTC
TRBJ1-1 TRBV20-1 TRBD1 - CSARTGGLNTEAFF TGCAGTGCTAGGACAGGGGGTTTAAACACTGAAGCTTTCTTT
TRBJ2-2 TRBV29-1 TRBD1 many CSAADRVGGTGELFF TGCAGCGCAGCGGACAGGGTCGGCGGCACCGGGGAGCTGTTTTTT
TRBJ2-1 TRBV27 - many CASSLVGGDNEQFF TGTGCCAGCAGTTTAGTTGGAGGGGACAATGAGCAGTTCTTC
TRBJ2-2 TRBV7-8 - - CASSTLAVGELFF TGTGCCAGCAGCACCCTAGCTGTCGGGGAGCTGTTTTTT
TRBJ1-1 TRBV4-1 - - CASSPRVVNTEAFF TGCGCCAGCAGCCCGAGGGTAGTGAACACTGAAGCTTTCTTT
TRBJ1-5 TRBV3-1 - - CASSQAYNQPQHF TGTGCCAGCAGCCAAGCATATAATCAGCCCCAGCATTTT
TRBJ1-4 TRBV7-9 TRBD1 once CASSQDRGATNEKLFF TGTGCCAGCAGCCAGGACAGGGGTGCAACTAATGAAAAACTGTTTTTT
TRBJ2-1 TRBV12-3/TRBV12-4 TRBD2 many CASSSTSGYNEQFF TGTGCCAGCAGTTCGACTAGCGGCTACAATGAGCAGTTCTTC
TRBJ2-1 TRBV19 - - CASSIQGGTNEQFF TGTGCCAGTAGTATTCAGGGAGGCACCAATGAGCAGTTCTTC
TRBJ2-3 TRBV6-5 - few CASSYATSKDTQYF TGTGCCAGCAGTTACGCGACTAGTAAAGATACGCAGTATTTT
TRBJ1-2 TRBV12-3/TRBV12-4 - - CASSLFAGPTSNYGYTF TGTGCCAGCAGTTTGTTTGCAGGGCCGACGAGCAACTATGGCTACACCTTC
TRBJ2-7 TRBV28 - many CASSLDYSSYEQYF TGTGCCAGCAGTTTAGACTACAGCTCCTACGAGCAGTACTTC
TRBJ1-2 TRBV29-1 - few CSVEGRTYGYTF TGCAGCGTTGAAGGACGGACATATGGCTACACCTTC
TRBJ2-7 TRBV6-1 - - CASGLTGSYEQYF TGTGCCAGCGGGCTTACTGGGAGCTACGAGCAGTACTTC
TRBJ2-5 TRBV5-1 - few CASRPGQQETQYF TGCGCCAGCAGACCCGGACAGCAAGAGACCCAGTACTTC
TRBJ2-1 TRBV12-3/TRBV12-4 TRBD1 - CASSYTGVAYNEQFF TGTGCCAGCAGTTATACAGGGGTAGCCTACAATGAGCAGTTCTTC
TRBJ2-3 TRBV24-1 - - CATTERSTDTQYF TGTGCCACCACGGAGCGGAGCACAGATACGCAGTATTTT
TRBJ2-1 TRBV3-1 TRBD2 few CASSPFGGSENNEQFF TGTGCCAGCAGCCCGTTCGGCGGGAGTGAAAACAATGAGCAGTTCTTC
TRBJ2-7 TRBV6-2/TRBV6-3 - few CASSWPHRAYEQYF TGTGCCAGCAGTTGGCCCCACCGGGCCTACGAGCAGTACTTC
TRBJ2-7 TRBV6-2/TRBV6-3 TRBD2 - CASGRLAGYEQYF TGTGCCAGCGGGCGACTAGCGGGCTACGAGCAGTACTTC
TRBJ1-6 TRBV4-1 TRBD1 - CASSQDDIGQVNSPLHF TGCGCCAGCAGCCAAGATGATATTGGACAGGTCAATTCACCCCTCCACTTT
TRBJ2-7 TRBV2 - many CASSAGFQTEQYF TGTGCCAGCAGTGCGGGCTTCCAGACCGAGCAGTACTTC
TRBJ2-7 TRBV3-1 - few CASSRGPDSYEQYF TGTGCCAGCAGCCGCGGACCCGACTCCTACGAGCAGTACTTC
TRBJ2-5 TRBV11-2 TRBD1 few CASNHDRVQETQYF TGTGCCAGCAACCATGACAGGGTACAAGAGACCCAGTACTTC
TRBJ2-1 TRBV30 - - CAWSVGRANNEQFF TGTGCCTGGAGTGTAGGCAGGGCCAACAATGAGCAGTTCTTC